The entry below describes one TCR beta chain. Its antigen is not yet known. No quality values exist for individual bases; no much larger clone is one base distant. CD8 naive samples consisted of CD45RO-negative cells that were positively selected for CCR7, yielding a CD45RA+CCR7+ population without TemRA cells. The donors were healthy, HIV-negative adults with no recently reported acute infections or vaccinations. All donors were Caucasian adults living in Nashville, Tennessee, USA. After blood collection by leukapheresis, PBMCs were isolated using Ficoll-Histopaque density gradient centrifugation and then cryopreserved in the vapor phase of liquid nitrogen. Analytical flow cytometry was used to check the purity and quantity of every magnetically sorted T cell population. Genomic DNA was isolated from each sorted fraction and quantified by UV absorbance on a Nanodrop 2000c. The sample belongs to a study of shared clonotypes between healthy human individuals (dated by TCRdb to about 2020). Turning to the overall study: A few men and a couple of women, aged 18 to 49 years, made up the cohort. To increase sequencing depth and limit assay-specific biases, different laboratories used diverse techniques to prepare libraries and sequence TCR repertoires. Leukapheresis yielded between about 0.85 and 10 billion PBMCs per donor. Per donor, three plates each were used for CD4 naive and CD4 memory, two for CD8 naive, and one for CD8 memory. The study deeply sequenced blood TCR repertoires of roughly five healthy adults to estimate repertoire size and the extent of clonotype sharing between individuals.

Using the deep immunoSEQ assay, TCR CDR3 regions were amplified from genomic DNA by multiplex PCR. For each cell subset, the extracted genomic DNA was distributed evenly across all wells of several immunoSEQ 96-well plates, and each plate served as one replicate. For sorted subsets, each replicate PCR was loaded with approximately 200 ng genomic DNA, equivalent to about 33,000 T cell genomes. Purified libraries were measured with a Qubit 3.0 fluorometer, size-checked on a Bioanalyzer 2100, and measured again with the KAPA Library Quantification kit. A separate single-read 150-cycle Illumina NextSeq 550 flow cell was used to sequence each immunoSEQ 96-well plate. Processing in the source paper ran as follows. Because the immunoSEQ output included only junctional sequences and no quality scores, the filtering could not be the same as the filtering used for full-length reads. Sequences were annotated with PyIR, a Python wrapper for IgBLAST v1.9, using IMGT germline references to assign V/J genes and CDR3. Reads were filtered out if the reads had weak V/J assignments (E-value above 1e-6), no CDR3, stop codons, out-of-frame junctions, or ambiguous translated residues. V3J clonotypes were defined as sequences sharing an identical inferred V gene, J gene, and CDR3 amino acid sequence. To compute the percentage overlap between repertoires, the number of shared unique clonotypes was divided by the size of the smaller repertoire. Richness of each repertoire was evaluated using RTK rarefaction, the Chao1 estimator, and Recon v2.1 estimates of unobserved clonotypes. For all TCRbeta clonotypes obtained by the gDNA method from a few donors, generation probabilities were computed with OLGA. TCRdb limited this immuneACCESS table to in-frame rearrangements with V and J called. A share of clones is missing; checked studies link under half to unresolved V genes, and the rest is unexplained. V and J calls and clone size come straight from that table; D and trimming were deduced from the DNA. The table for this sample lists about 650,000 clones; nearly 97% of them were counted only once. 0.11% of the sample is in the top ten clones.

From the cysteine up to the phenylalanine, the CDR3 has a length of 15 residues. Left in the record is the CDR3 DNA by itself, 45 bases read in frame from the first base. In the germline V gene (reference sequence), CDR1 corresponds to MNHEY and CDR2 to SMNVEV. V is pared back by 6 bases and J by 2 bases, with 17 bases lying between the germline termini. The full study reports these points: Naive subsets generally had larger estimated clonotype richness than memory subsets did. The small number of donors limited the genetic and exposure-history diversity represented. Even with the large sequencing depth, rarefaction of the sorted-subset datasets indicated that sequencing was incomplete. Pairwise subsampling indicated that sequencing depth was expected to affect the degree of clonotype sharing among donors. Compared with non-shared clonotypes, the clonotypes found in all four sorted-subset donors had higher generation probabilities. Sampling was limited to blood, and TCR repertoires in tissue likely differ from TCR repertoires in blood. Around 5% of naive CD4, 3.5% of naive CD8, 2.3% of memory CD4, and 0.4% of memory CD8 clonotypes were shared across several donors.

Sequenced: naive CD8+ T cells sorted from blood. The cell subset or site label, as the study defines it: CD45RA+CCR7+. Recombination connected TRBV27 to TRBJ2-7, and the D gene may be TRBD1, 6 bases matching. The sequence was obtained from a woman between 25 and 40 years old in good health. The CDR3 corresponds to CASSPVPDSPYEQYF. At the DNA level, the sequence is TGTGCCAGCAGCCCTGTCCCGGACAGCCCCTACGAGCAGTACTTC.